Listed here is a single TCR beta chain. The antigen remains unidentified. This specimen belongs to a study of T cell responses to AZD1222 COVID-19 vaccine. Whole-study findings and limits: Donor demographics were predominantly white British with a female majority; clonal diversity may be underestimated.

Only in-frame clones appear in the TCRdb table, and some are missing; sequencing was by immunoSEQ multiplex PCR. The data contain about 140,000 clones, over 75% of them singletons. The CDR3 sequence is 14 residues long. CDR1 and CDR2 (germline): SGHAT, FQNNGV. V lost 5 bases to trimming and J lost 4 bases, with 14 bases between them. V usage is TRBV11-2 and J usage is TRBJ1-2; TRBD1 might be the D (5 bases). The receptor's source is an adult who received the MenACWY meningococcal vaccine as a control. The sequenced sample was peripheral blood, obtained 28 days after the second dose of the MenACWY control vaccine. This CDR3 is CASSQSGLSYGYTF. CDR3 nucleotides: TGTGCCAGCAGCCAATCGGGACTCAGCTATGGCTACACCTTC.